This T cell receptor beta chain stems from a study of blood T cell repertoires in COVID-19 (dated by TCRdb to 2019 to 2021). Study-level background: Samples from collaborators originated in the United States, Italy and Spain and spanned both the acute and convalescent phases of COVID-19. The material from the prospective study consisted of cDNA or gDNA derived from T cells, B-cell-depleted T cells, or PBMCs. The dataset comprised deeply sampled blood TCRbeta repertoires from subjects exposed to, actively infected with, or recovered from COVID-19. A freely available public database, intended as a resource for researchers studying the immune response to SARS-CoV-2, is where the repertoires were released. Samples came from the ongoing ImmuneRACE study (first 160 participants) plus 1,254 subjects from 6 global collaborators. The sample metadata nearly always contained a de-identified subject ID, COVID-19 status, age in years and sex. HLA class I and class II types, where available, came from metadata supplied by the sample provider rather than from assay-based typing.

TCRbeta CDR3 regions were amplified from genomic DNA by means of the immunoSEQ Assay, a bias-controlled multiplex PCR. The authors' analysis ran thus. Nucleated cell counts per sample were estimated from amplification of reference gene primers within the assay. Sequence reads were collapsed and filtered to measure the absolute abundance of every unique TCRbeta CDR3 rearrangement. Productive Simpson clonality was computed per sample as the square root of Simpson's diversity index over productive rearrangements. TCRdb limited this immuneACCESS table to in-frame rearrangements with V and J called. A share of clones is missing; checked studies link under half to unresolved V genes, and the rest is unexplained. That table furnishes V, J and clone size, whereas the DNA furnished D and trimming. The sample table lists 35,000 to 45,000 clones, 89% of them with a count of one. Clones ranked in the top ten supply 6.2% of the sample.

Findings and caveats that apply to the study as a whole: How much clinical and demographic metadata was included differed by source and by participant, and the metadata was provided uncurated.

CDR1 and CDR2, looked up from the germline V gene (reference sequence), are PRHDT and FYEKMQ. V was cut back by 3 bases and J by 15 bases, leaving a gap of 15 bases between them. The cysteine opens and the phenylalanine closes a CDR3 of 12 amino acids. Solely the CDR3 DNA is kept, with 36 bases framed from the first base. On this clone itself: Its antigen remains undetermined. The record has no base qualities; no much larger clone is one base away.

Whole blood was collected in K2EDTA tubes by collaborating institutions according to the institutions' own protocols. For TCRbeta analysis, collaborators shipped samples as frozen whole blood, isolated PBMCs, or DNA extracted from either of those sample types. The chain joins TRBV13 to TRBJ2-1, with TRBD1 perhaps the D gene, on 5 matching bases. The source of this sequence is a human donor in a cohort sampled during active COVID-19. The source material was peripheral blood. The CDR3 region: CASSFPGARLFF. The sequenced DNA: TGTGCCAGCAGCTTCCCTGGGGCCCGTTTGTTCTTC.